This T cell receptor (beta chain) derives from a study of blood T cell repertoires in COVID-19. Study context: The cDNA or gDNA used as material had been derived from T cells, B-cell-depleted T cells, or PBMCs.

Participants spanned ages about 18 to 89 years and resided in over 20 US areas. Cohort assignment relied on participant-reported clinical history. This CDR3 contains 12 residues. The ends lost 6 bases at V and 5 bases at J; junction bases unmatched: 2. Per the germline V gene, CDR1 is MNHEY and CDR2 is SMNVEV (reference sequence). Here immunoSEQ multiplex PCR was the method, and the copy in TCRdb shows in-frame clones only, minus some. The repertoire consists of a few hundred thousand clones, with roughly 85% occurring once and the leading ten covering 3% to 4%. Input material: PBMCs or T cells enriched from blood (not recorded which). This receptor was taken from a woman aged 35 to 49 with acute COVID-19. This chain joins TRBV27 and TRBJ2-5; 8 bases agree with TRBD1. The CDR3 nucleotides read TGTGCCAGCAGGCGACAGGGGGAGACCCAGTACTTC. Translating gives CASRRQGETQYF.